This T cell receptor beta chain was captured in a study of shared clonotypes between healthy human individuals. Study-level information: Donors were a couple of women and three men aged 18 to 49. Used for every donor were three CD4 naive, three CD4 memory, two CD8 naive and one CD8 memory plate.

Concerning this clone: Its target is not known. Other DNA sequences within the sample encode an identical CDR3.

Terminally differentiated effector memory CD45RA+ cells were excluded from the naive CD8 cells, which were CD45RO-negative and positively selected for CCR7. Assay: immunoSEQ multiplex PCR; the TCRdb copy retains only in-frame clones and omits some. The sample records roughly 590,000 clones, nearly 97% being singletons. Study-wide findings and caveats: Researchers sampled blood only, noting tissue repertoires likely differ. Rarefaction indicated that sorted-subset sequencing remained incomplete although depth was large.

This TCR derives from a woman under 40 in good health. Material for sequencing was naive CD8+ T cells sorted from blood.

CDR3 sequence: CATSRDLGSNQPQHF. The CDR3 coding sequence is TGTGCCACCAGCAGAGATCTGGGTAGCAATCAGCCCCAGCATTTT. The chain recombines TRBV15 with TRBJ1-5; D gene uncertain. V was pared by 0 bases and J by 0 bases, with 6 bases between. The CDR3 contains 15 residues. Per the germline V gene, CDR1 is LNHNV and CDR2 is YYDKDF (reference sequence).